These 20 T cell receptor beta chains came from one sample sequenced in a study of blood T cell repertoires in COVID-19. Clones were read by immunoSEQ multiplex PCR, and TCRdb kept only the in-frame ones, dropping some. The sample shows about 210,000 clones, 82% of them seen only once. The sample taken for sequencing was peripheral blood. The receptors were sampled from a woman in her 70s with COVID-19, enrolled during active disease.

A few counts support this clone. The CDR3 spells CASSIPSGSSYNEQFF. The CDR3 DNA reads as TGTGCCAGTAGTATTCCTAGCGGGAGCTCCTACAATGAGCAGTTCTTC. The J gene is TRBJ2-1, the V gene TRBV19; 10 bases map to TRBD2. V gave up 3 bases and J gave up 0 bases; unmatched junction bases: 2. Germline CDR1 is LNHDA and CDR2 is SQIVND (reference sequence). This CDR3 has 16 amino acids. Looking up the rest from reference TRBV19 and TRBJ2-1 gives the full variable domain: DGGITQSPKYLFRKEGQNVTLSCEQNLNHDAMYWYRQDPGQGLRLIYYSQIVNDFQKGDIAEGYSVSREKKESFPLTVTSAQKNPTAFYLCASSIPSGSSYNEQFFGPGTRLTVL.

The gene calls are TRBV27 and TRBJ1-5; 9 bases line up with TRBD1. The germline CDR1 and CDR2 sequences are MNHEY and SMNVEV (reference sequence). The CDR3 is 16 amino acids. V shed 4 bases and J 7 bases; nucleotides not matched to a gene: 11. CDR3 loop: CASSSSTGGTRQPQHF. The CDR3 DNA reads as TGTGCCAGCAGTTCATCGACAGGGGGGACGAGGCAGCCCCAGCATTTT.

The chain employs TRBV9 and TRBJ2-2; D is undetermined. There are 15 residues in the CDR3. Germline V lookup: CDR1 SGDLS, CDR2 YYNGEE. V was shortened by 3 bases and J by 1 base, with 10 bases between the two germline ends. The DNA of the CDR3 is TGTGCCAGCAGCGCCCCCGAGCGGAACACCGGGGAGCTGTTTTTT. It encodes CASSAPERNTGELFF.

The chain uses TRBV7-2 and TRBJ1-3; 9 nucleotides line up with TRBD1. The length of the CDR3 is 15 residues. Trimming cost V 5 bases and J 4 bases; bases outside gene matches: 6. Germline CDR1 and CDR2: SGHTA and FQGNSA. CDR3 sequence: CASSAGQGIGNTIYF. DNA for the CDR3: TGTGCCAGCAGCGCCGGACAGGGGATCGGAAACACCATATATTTT.

This clone was counted once. The chain couples TRBV30 to TRBJ1-6; maybe TRBD1 (6 bases). Germline loops: CDR1 GTSNPN, CDR2 SVGIG (reference sequence). CDR3 length: 15 amino acids. V shed 3 bases and J shed 9 bases, with 18 bases lying between them. The CDR3 DNA reads as TGTGCCTGGAGGGGAATAACAGGGAACGGTTCACCCCTCCACTTT. It specifies CAWRGITGNGSPLHF.

The rearrangement uses TRBV7-2 and TRBJ1-1; D unclear. CDR1 is SGHTA and CDR2 is FQGNSA in the germline V gene. Trimming stripped 4 bases from V and 5 bases from J, with 14 bases between. The CDR3 is 14 amino acids. The CDR3: CASSSGLWRTEAFF. As DNA, the CDR3 is TGTGCCAGCAGCTCCGGACTTTGGAGAACTGAAGCTTTCTTT.

The chain is built from TRBV29-1 and TRBJ2-3; 7 positions match TRBD1. Germline loops: CDR1 SQVTM, CDR2 ANQGSEA. The ends lost 7 bases at V and 6 bases at J; junction bases unmatched: 7. The CDR3 has 12 residues. CDR3 loop: CSGGQDGDTQYF. The CDR3 bases are TGCAGCGGCGGACAGGACGGGGATACGCAGTATTTT.

The V call is TRBV7-2, the J call TRBJ2-7; tentative D call: TRBD2 (7 bases). Germline lookup yields CDR1 SGHTA and CDR2 FQGNSA. This CDR3 has 15 residues. The V end lost 2 bases, the J end lost 4 bases, and 15 bases lay between the germline ends. DNA for the CDR3: TGTGCCAGCAGCTTAAGGGGGACTAAAACTTACGAGCAGTACTTC. It translates to CASSLRGTKTYEQYF. The whole variable domain, remainder taken from reference TRBV7-2 and TRBJ2-7, is GAGVSQSPSNKVTEKGKDVELRCDPISGHTALYWYRQSLGQGLEFLIYFQGNSAPDKSGLPSDRFSAERTGGSVSTLTIQRTQQEDSAVYLCASSLRGTKTYEQYFGPGTRLTVT.

The J gene is TRBJ2-2, the V gene TRBV24-1, with D perhaps matching TRBD2 (6 bases). This CDR3 has 17 residues. V lost 0 bases, J lost 3 bases, and 13 bases lay in between. Germline CDR1 reads KGHDR; CDR2 reads SFDVKD. CDR3: CATSDLLEGTDTGELFF. The CDR3 DNA sequence: TGTGCCACCAGTGATTTGTTGGAGGGGACGGACACCGGGGAGCTGTTTTTT.

This clone appeared a few times. V usage is TRBV28 and J usage is TRBJ2-3; tentative D call: TRBD2 (6 bases). Germline V gene sequence: CDR1 MDHEN, CDR2 SYDVKM. Deletions cut 5 bases from V and 7 bases from J, with 19 bases between. This CDR3 has 15 amino acids. CDR3 in amino acids: CASSQRVAGVNTQYF. The CDR3 region has the DNA TGTGCCAGCAGTCAGCGGGTGGCCGGAGTGAATACGCAGTATTTT. Complete variable domain (other parts from reference TRBV28 and TRBJ2-3): DVKVTQSSRYLVKRTGEKVFLECVQDMDHENMFWYRQDPGLGLRLIYFSYDVKMKEKGDIPEGYSVSREKKERFSLILESASTNQTSMYLCASSQRVAGVNTQYFGPGTRLTVL.

This clone was counted between two and nine times. The V call is TRBV5-1, the J call TRBJ2-1, with TRBD1 identical over 8 bases. Trimming removed 4 bases from V and 6 bases from J; junction bases left unmatched: 9. CDR1 SGHRS and CDR2 YFSETQ come from the germline V gene. This CDR3 contains 15 residues. The CDR3, as DNA: TGCGCCAGCAGCGGAGGACAGGGCGACCGCAATGAGCAGTTCTTC. It yields the protein CASSGGQGDRNEQFF.

The V and J genes are TRBV5-6 and TRBJ2-1; 10 bases agree with TRBD2. Trimming cost V 3 bases and J 14 bases; bases outside gene matches: 14. The germline CDR1 and CDR2 sequences are SGHDT and YYEEEE. CDR3 length: 15 amino acids. The CDR3 protein is CASSSLAISGRNEFF. The CDR3 DNA reads as TGTGCCAGCAGCTCGCTAGCGATTAGCGGGAGGAACGAGTTCTTC.

This clone was counted at least ten times. This chain links TRBV3-1 (or the pseudogene TRBV3-2) with TRBJ1-1; D may be TRBD1 (5 bases). The CDR3 length is 13 residues. Germline assignment: CDR1 LGHDT and CDR2 YNNKEL (reference sequence). The V end lost 5 bases, the J end lost 6 bases, and 13 bases lay between the germline ends. CDR3 sequence: CASSFREPPEAFF. The CDR3 DNA is TGTGCCAGCAGCTTCAGGGAACCGCCTGAAGCTTTCTTT.

Only a few counts were recorded for this clone. CDR3 protein: CASSPGTSGSTETQYF. The CDR3 DNA reads TGTGCCAGCAGCCCAGGGACTAGCGGGAGTACAGAGACCCAGTACTTC. The chain carries TRBV7-2 and TRBJ2-5; TRBD2 matches at 14 bases. The V and J ends lost 5 bases and 4 bases, in that order; junction bases with no gene match: 6. Germline assignment: CDR1 SGHTA and CDR2 FQGNSA. The CDR3 runs to 16 residues.

CDR3 in amino acids: CASSLGRQSGGYTF. The DNA for the CDR3 is TGTGCCAGCAGCTTAGGAAGACAGTCCGGGGGCTACACCTTC. V is TRBV11-2 and J is TRBJ1-2; the D gene is possibly TRBD1 (5 bases). V lost 1 base to trimming and J lost 8 bases, with 14 bases between them. Germline-derived CDR1 and CDR2 are SGHAT and FQNNGV. This CDR3 has 14 amino acids.

The chain links TRBV7-9 to TRBJ2-3; no definite D call. Germline CDR1 and CDR2: SEHNR and FQNEAQ (reference sequence). Trimming left V 2 bases short and J 0 bases short, with 9 bases between. This CDR3 contains 15 residues. The CDR3 region has the DNA TGTGCCAGCAGCTTATTTCGCGGAAGCACAGATACGCAGTATTTT. This encodes CASSLFRGSTDTQYF.

This chain connects TRBV7-2 to TRBJ2-7, with D tentatively TRBD1 (5 bases). This CDR3 contains 14 residues. Germline loops: CDR1 SGHTA, CDR2 FQGNSA. The V end was cut by 1 base, the J end by 1 base, with 8 bases between. The CDR3 DNA follows: TGTGCCAGCAGCTTAGGCCCAGGGTCCTACGAGCAGTACTTC. It codes for CASSLGPGSYEQYF.

The chain combines TRBV11-3 with TRBJ2-1; 11 nucleotides align to TRBD2. CDR3 length equals 17 residues. The V gene end was trimmed by 5 bases and the J gene end by 6 bases; junction bases not matched to a gene: 12. Germline assignment: CDR1 SGHNT and CDR2 YENEEA. Here the CDR3 DNA reads TGTGCCAGCAGCCCAAGGACTAGCGGGCGACATGCCAATGAGCAGTTCTTC. Its protein is CASSPRTSGRHANEQFF.

The V call is TRBV24-1, the J call TRBJ1-5; a possible D gene is TRBD1 (5 bases). Trimming shortened V by 6 bases and J by 5 bases, and 13 bases separated the two germline ends. The germline V gene has CDR1 KGHDR and CDR2 SFDVKD. This CDR3 has 14 amino acids. As DNA, the CDR3 is TGTGCCACCAGTAAGCAGGGTGTCGATCAGCCCCAGCATTTT. Its translation is CATSKQGVDQPQHF.

V usage is TRBV15 and J usage is TRBJ1-1; no reliable D call. CDR3 length: 14 amino acids. Germline V gene lookup returns CDR1 LNHNV and CDR2 YYDKDF (reference sequence). The V and J ends lost 1 base and 1 base respectively, with 7 bases between them. The CDR3 sequence is CATSRGIGNTEAFF. Written as DNA, the CDR3 is TGTGCCACCAGCAGAGGCATCGGGAACACTGAAGCTTTCTTT.